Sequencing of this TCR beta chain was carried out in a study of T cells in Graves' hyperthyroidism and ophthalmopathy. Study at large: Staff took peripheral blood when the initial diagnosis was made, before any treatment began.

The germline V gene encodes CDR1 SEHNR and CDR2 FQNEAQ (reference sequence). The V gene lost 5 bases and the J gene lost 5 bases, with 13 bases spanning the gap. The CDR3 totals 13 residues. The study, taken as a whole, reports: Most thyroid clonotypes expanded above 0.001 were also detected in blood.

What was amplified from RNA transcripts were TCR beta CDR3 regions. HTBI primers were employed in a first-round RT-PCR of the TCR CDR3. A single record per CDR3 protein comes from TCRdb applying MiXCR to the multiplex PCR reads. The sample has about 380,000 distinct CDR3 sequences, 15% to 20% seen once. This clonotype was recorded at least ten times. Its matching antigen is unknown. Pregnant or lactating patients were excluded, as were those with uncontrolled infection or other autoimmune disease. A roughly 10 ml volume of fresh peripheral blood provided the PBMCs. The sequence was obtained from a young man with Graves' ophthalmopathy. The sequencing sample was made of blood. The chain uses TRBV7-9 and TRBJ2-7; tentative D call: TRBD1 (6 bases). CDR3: CASSVTGFDEQYF. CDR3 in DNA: TGTGCCAGCAGCGTCACAGGGTTCGACGAGCAGTACTTC.